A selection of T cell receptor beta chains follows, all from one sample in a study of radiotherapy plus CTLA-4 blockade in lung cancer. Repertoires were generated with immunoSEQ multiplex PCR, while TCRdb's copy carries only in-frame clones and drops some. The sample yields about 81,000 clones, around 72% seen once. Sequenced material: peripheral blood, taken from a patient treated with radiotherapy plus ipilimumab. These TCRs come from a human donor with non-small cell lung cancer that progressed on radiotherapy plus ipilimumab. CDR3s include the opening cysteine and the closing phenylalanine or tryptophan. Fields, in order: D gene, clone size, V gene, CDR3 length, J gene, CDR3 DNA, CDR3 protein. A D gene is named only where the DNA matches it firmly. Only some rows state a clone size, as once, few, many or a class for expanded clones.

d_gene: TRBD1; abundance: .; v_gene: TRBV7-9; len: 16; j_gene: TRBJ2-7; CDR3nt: TGTGCCAGCAGCTCGGGACAGAGCTTCTTCTCCTACGAGCAGTACTTC; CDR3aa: CASSSGQSFFSYEQYF
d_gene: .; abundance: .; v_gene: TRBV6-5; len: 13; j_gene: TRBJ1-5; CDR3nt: TGTGCCAGCACTGGACAGACTTATCAGCCCCAGCATTTT; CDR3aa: CASTGQTYQPQHF
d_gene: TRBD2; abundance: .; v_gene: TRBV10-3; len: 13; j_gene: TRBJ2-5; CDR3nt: TGTGCCATCAGCCCTACGGGGGGAGAGACCCAGTACTTC; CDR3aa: CAISPTGGETQYF
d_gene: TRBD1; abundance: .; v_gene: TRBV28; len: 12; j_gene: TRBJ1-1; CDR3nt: TGTGCCAGCAGCCCCGGGACAGGAGAAGCTTTCTTT; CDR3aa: CASSPGTGEAFF
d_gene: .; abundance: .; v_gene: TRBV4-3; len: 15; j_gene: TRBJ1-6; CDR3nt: TGCGCCAGCAGCCCAGGGGCGGCGTATAATTCACCCCTCCACTTT; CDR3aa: CASSPGAAYNSPLHF
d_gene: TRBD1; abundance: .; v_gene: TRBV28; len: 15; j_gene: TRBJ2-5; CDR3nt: TGTGCCAGCAGTTTTACAGGGGCCCGCCAAGAGACCCAGTACTTC; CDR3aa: CASSFTGARQETQYF
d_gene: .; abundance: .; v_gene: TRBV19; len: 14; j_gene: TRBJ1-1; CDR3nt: TGTGCCAGTATGCGGCGGAATCGGGACACTGAAGCTTTCTTT; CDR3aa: CASMRRNRDTEAFF
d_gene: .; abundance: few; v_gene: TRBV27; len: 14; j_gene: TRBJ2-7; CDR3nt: TGTGCCAGCAGTACCCGGGGTCCTTCCGGCGAGCAGTACTTC; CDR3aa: CASSTRGPSGEQYF
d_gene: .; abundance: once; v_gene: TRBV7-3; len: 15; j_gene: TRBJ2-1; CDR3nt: TGTGCCAGCAGCTCCTTACGCGGCTCCTACAATGAGCAGTTCTTC; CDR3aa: CASSSLRGSYNEQFF
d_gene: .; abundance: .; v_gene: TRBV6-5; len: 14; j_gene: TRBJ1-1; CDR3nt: TGTGCCAGCAGTCTGGCAGGGGTGAACACTGAAGCTTTCTTT; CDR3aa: CASSLAGVNTEAFF
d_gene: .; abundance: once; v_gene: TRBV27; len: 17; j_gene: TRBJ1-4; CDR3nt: TGTGCCAGCAGTTTAAGTAAAGGGGACGGATATATTGAAAAACTGTTTTTT; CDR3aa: CASSLSKGDGYIEKLFF
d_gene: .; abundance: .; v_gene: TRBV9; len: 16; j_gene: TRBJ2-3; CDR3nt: TGTGCCAGCAGTCCTAGCCTAGGCGGGAGCACAGATACGCAGTATTTT; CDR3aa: CASSPSLGGSTDTQYF
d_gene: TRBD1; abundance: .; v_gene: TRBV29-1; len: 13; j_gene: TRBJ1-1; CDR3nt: TGCAGCGTCCAAGGGGACAGGGTGACTGAAGCTTTCTTT; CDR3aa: CSVQGDRVTEAFF
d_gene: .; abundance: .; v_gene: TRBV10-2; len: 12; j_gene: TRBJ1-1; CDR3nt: TGCGCCAGCAGTGATCCGACAGGTGAAGCTTTCTTT; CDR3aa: CASSDPTGEAFF
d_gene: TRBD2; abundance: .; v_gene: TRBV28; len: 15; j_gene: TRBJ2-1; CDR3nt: TGTGCCAGCACTCTTCGGACTAGCGGGAGGAATGAGCAGTTCTTC; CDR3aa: CASTLRTSGRNEQFF
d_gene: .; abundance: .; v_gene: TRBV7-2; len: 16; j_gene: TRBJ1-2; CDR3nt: TGTGCCAGCAGCTTCCACCTAGGCGGTTTAGGGAATGGCTACACCTTC; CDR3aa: CASSFHLGGLGNGYTF
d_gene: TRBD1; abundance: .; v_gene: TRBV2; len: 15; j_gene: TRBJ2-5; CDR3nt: TGTGCCAGCAGGCCGACAGGGGGTTACCAAGAGACCCAGTACTTC; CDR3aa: CASRPTGGYQETQYF
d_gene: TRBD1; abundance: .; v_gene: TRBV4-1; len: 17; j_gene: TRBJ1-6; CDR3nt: TGCGCCAGCAGCCAAACGACAGGGGCCTCCTATAATTCACCCCTCCACTTT; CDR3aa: CASSQTTGASYNSPLHF
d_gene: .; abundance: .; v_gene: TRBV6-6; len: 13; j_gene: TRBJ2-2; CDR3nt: TGTGCCAGCAGAGGGGCCTCCTCCGGGGAGCTGTTTTTT; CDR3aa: CASRGASSGELFF
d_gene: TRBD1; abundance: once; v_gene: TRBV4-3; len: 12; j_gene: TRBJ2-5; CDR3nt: TGCGCCAGCAGCCAAGGACAGGGAAGCCAGTACTTC; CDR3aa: CASSQGQGSQYF
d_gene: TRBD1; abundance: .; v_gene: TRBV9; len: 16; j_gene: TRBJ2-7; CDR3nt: TGTGCCAGCAGCGTAGGGGACAGCGTTAGCTCCTACGAGCAGTACTTC; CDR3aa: CASSVGDSVSSYEQYF
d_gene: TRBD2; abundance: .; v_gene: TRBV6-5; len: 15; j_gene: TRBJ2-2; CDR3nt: TGTGCCAGCAGCCGAGCGGGGATCGACACCGGGGAGCTGTTTTTT; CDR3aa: CASSRAGIDTGELFF
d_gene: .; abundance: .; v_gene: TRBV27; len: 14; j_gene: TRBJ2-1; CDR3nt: TGTGCCAGCAGTTTAGCAGCTTCCTACAATGAGCAGTTCTTC; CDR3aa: CASSLAASYNEQFF
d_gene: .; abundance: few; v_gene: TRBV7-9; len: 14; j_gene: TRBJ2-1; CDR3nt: TGTGCCAGCAGCTTAGGCGGAAGGTCTGGTGAGCAGTTCTTC; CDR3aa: CASSLGGRSGEQFF
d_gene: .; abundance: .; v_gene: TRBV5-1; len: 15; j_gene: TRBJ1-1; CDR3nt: TGCGCCAGCAGCTTACAGGGCCCCCAATACACTGAAGCTTTCTTT; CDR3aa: CASSLQGPQYTEAFF
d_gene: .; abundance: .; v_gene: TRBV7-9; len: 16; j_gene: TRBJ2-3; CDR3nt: TGTGCCAGCAGCTGGGGGATTGGACAGATCACAGATACGCAGTATTTT; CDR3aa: CASSWGIGQITDTQYF
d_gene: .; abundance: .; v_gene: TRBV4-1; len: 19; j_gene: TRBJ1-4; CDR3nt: TGCGCCAGCAGCCAAGATAGAGGGACCCACGATCCAACTAATGAAAAACTGTTTTTT; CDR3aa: CASSQDRGTHDPTNEKLFF